A selection of T cell receptor beta chains follows, all from one sample in a study of blood T cells in healthy people across ages. Via MiXCR, TCRdb re-called the 5' RACE reads, giving one row per CDR3 protein. Counted here are about 690,000 distinct CDR3 sequences, 35% to 50% occurring once; the ten biggest clones make up around 30%. Sequencing was carried out using blood. The receptors originated from a man older than 75 in good health. Each CDR3 is given with its conserved first and last residue. The order of the fields is D gene, clone size, V gene, J gene, CDR3 protein, CDR3 DNA. The D gene is left open where the match is weak. Clone size, where shown, is once, few, many, or a class for clones that have expanded.

>NA|NA|TRBV28|TRBJ2-1
CASSLSSTYPSSYNEQFF
TGTGCCAGCAGTTTAAGCTCCACCTACCCTAGCTCCTACAATGAGCAGTTCTTC
>NA|NA|TRBV2|TRBJ2-2
CASGTANTGELFF
TGTGCCAGCGGAACAGCGAACACCGGGGAGCTGTTTTTT
>NA|NA|TRBV9|TRBJ2-3
CASSPTLILTDTQYF
TGTGCCAGCAGCCCGACATTGATACTCACCGATACGCAGTATTTT
>NA|few|TRBV6-1|TRBJ2-1
CASSDRVSYNEQFF
TGTGCCAGCAGTGACAGGGTCTCCTACAATGAGCAGTTCTTC
>NA|NA|TRBV6-1|TRBJ2-7
CASTRTGANLYEQYF
TGTGCCAGCACGCGAACAGGAGCGAATCTCTACGAGCAGTACTTC
>NA|NA|TRBV18|TRBJ1-1
CASSPPVGAVGTEAFF
TGTGCCAGCTCACCACCCGTCGGGGCTGTCGGCACTGAAGCTTTCTTT
>NA|many|TRBV5-1|TRBJ2-1
CASSLATGRNEQFF
TGCGCCAGCAGCTTGGCCACTGGTCGCAATGAGCAGTTCTTC
>TRBD1|NA|TRBV28|TRBJ1-5
CAGKSGTVSNQPQHF
TGTGCCGGAAAGTCCGGGACAGTTAGTAATCAGCCCCAGCATTTT
>TRBD1|NA|TRBV9|TRBJ2-5
CANSADQGAWETQYF
TGTGCCAACAGCGCTGACCAGGGGGCGTGGGAGACCCAGTACTTC
>NA|NA|TRBV7-3|TRBJ2-7
CASSSQGGGSYEQYF
TGTGCCAGCAGCTCGCAGGGAGGCGGGTCCTACGAGCAGTACTTC
>NA|NA|TRBV20-1|TRBJ1-5
CSAMDGQHNQPQHF
TGCAGTGCTATGGACGGGCAGCACAATCAGCCCCAGCATTTT
>TRBD1|NA|TRBV6-2/TRBV6-3|TRBJ2-1
CASSYSKYGQAPGQFF
TGTGCCAGCAGTTACTCGAAATACGGACAGGCTCCTGGGCAGTTCTTC
>NA|NA|TRBV7-8|TRBJ2-7
CASSLQGTSPYEQYF
TGTGCCAGCAGCTTGCAGGGTACCTCTCCCTACGAGCAGTACTTC
>NA|many|TRBV20-1|TRBJ2-3
CSARGREQNTDTQYF
TGCAGTGCTAGAGGCAGGGAACAAAACACAGATACGCAGTATTTT
>NA|NA|TRBV5-6|TRBJ1-5
CASSFFQGLANQPQHF
TGTGCCAGCAGCTTTTTCCAGGGGCTGGCCAATCAGCCCCAGCATTTT